Listed below are T cell receptor beta chains from one sample, sequenced in a study of response to subunit inactivated influenza vaccine. TCRdb fed the RT-PCR reads into MiXCR, producing one record per CDR3 protein. The sample has about 540,000 distinct CDR3 sequences; around a quarter are singletons. This same sample was also taken into another study, of T cells expressing NK-cell markers.

The input for sequencing was CD4+ T cells sorted from PBMCs, taken 11 to 12 days after vaccination. The receptors originated from a man aged 50 to 59 who received an inactivated influenza vaccine. Each CDR3 is given with its conserved first and last residue. The D gene is left open where the match is weak. Not all rows give a size; the values are once, few, many and, for expanded clones, a class.

clone_size d_call cdr3_length j_call v_call cdr3_aa cdr3_nt
- - 22 TRBJ2-1 TRBV5-1 CASSSRTAPIYLNAKSGNEQFF TGCGCCAGCAGCTCTCGGACAGCCCCGATATACCTGAACGCAAAATCCGGCAATGAGCAGTTCTTC
- - 15 TRBJ1-2 TRBV25-1 CASSVGGRRSYGYTF TGTGCCAGCAGTGTAGGGGGGAGGAGAAGCTATGGCTACACCTTC
- - 17 TRBJ2-7 TRBV6-2/TRBV6-3 CASSAVITPAYSYEQYF TGTGCCAGCAGTGCTGTTATTACCCCTGCCTACTCCTACGAGCAGTACTTC
- TRBD1 18 TRBJ2-5 TRBV7-6 CASSSSPLSTGGGETQYF TGTGCCAGCAGCTCTTCGCCCTTATCGACAGGGGGCGGAGAGACCCAGTACTTC
- - 12 TRBJ1-2 TRBV5-6 CASSADSYGYTF TGTGCCAGCAGCGCAGACAGCTATGGCTACACCTTC
many - 16 TRBJ2-7 TRBV7-8 CASSLEIGQGAYEQYF TGTGCCAGCAGCTTAGAGATAGGTCAGGGAGCCTACGAGCAGTACTTC
- - 15 TRBJ2-3 TRBV20-1 CSAPRGGVGTDTQYF TGCAGTGCTCCCCGGGGAGGAGTTGGCACAGATACGCAGTATTTT
- TRBD2 15 TRBJ2-5 TRBV3-1 CASSQTGTSPETQYF TGTGCCAGCAGCCAAACCGGGACTAGCCCCGAGACCCAGTACTTC
- - 14 TRBJ2-7 TRBV15 CATSRTGPTYEQYF TGTGCCACCAGCAGGACAGGTCCTACCTACGAGCAGTACTTC
many - 14 TRBJ2-7 TRBV6-2/TRBV6-3 CASTRDTGFYEQYF TGTGCCAGCACCCGGGACACGGGATTTTACGAGCAGTACTTC
few TRBD1 16 TRBJ1-1 TRBV9 CASSGNKQGSRSEAFF TGTGCCAGCAGCGGGAATAAACAGGGGTCTAGGTCTGAAGCTTTCTTT
few - 15 TRBJ1-2 TRBV11-2 CASSLVVSGTYGYTF TGTGCCAGCAGCTTAGTCGTTTCAGGGACCTATGGCTACACCTTC
few TRBD2 15 TRBJ2-3 TRBV7-8 CASSLYSGVKDTQYF TGTGCCAGCAGCTTATATAGCGGGGTAAAAGATACGCAGTATTTT
- - 13 TRBJ2-5 TRBV5-1 CASSWNIQETQYF TGCGCCAGCAGCTGGAACATTCAAGAGACCCAGTACTTC
few TRBD1 16 TRBJ2-2 TRBV3-1 CASSRSGTGDNRELFF TGTGCCAGCAGCCGCAGCGGGACAGGGGATAACAGGGAGCTGTTTTTT
- - 12 TRBJ2-1 TRBV6-6 CASRIGNNEQFF TGTGCCAGCAGGATCGGCAACAATGAGCAGTTCTTC
- TRBD1 17 TRBJ2-2 TRBV5-6 CASSRTGQGRYTGELFF TGTGCCAGCAGCAGGACGGGACAGGGCCGGTACACCGGGGAGCTGTTTTTT
few TRBD2 14 TRBJ2-7 TRBV29-1 CSVGLSGRVSEQYF TGCAGCGTGGGTCTTAGCGGGAGGGTAAGCGAGCAGTACTTC